Each of the 27 T cell receptor beta chains below was sequenced from the same sample in a study of neurological immune-mediated disorders. TCRdb independently ran MiXCR on the 5' RACE reads; one entry per CDR3 protein. This sample has about 79,000 distinct CDR3 sequences; less than 15% occur once, and the top ten carry 6% to 7%. The sequenced sample was PBMCs. The receptor set was obtained from a woman aged 50 to 60 in good health.

This clonotype was counted ten times or more. The chain employs TRBV11-3 and TRBJ2-7; D gene unclear. The CDR3 length is 12 residues. Between the trimmed V and J ends, which lost 4 bases and 4 bases, there was a span of 8 bases. Germline V CDR1 and CDR2: SGHNT, YENEEA. CDR3 nucleotides: TGTGCCAGCAGCTCGGCCAAATACGAGCAGTACTTC. Translating it yields CASSSAKYEQYF.

This clonotype was seen ten or more times. The chain employs TRBV6-1 and TRBJ1-2, with 7 bases lining up with TRBD1. The J segment lost 4 bases and the V segment lost 0 bases, leaving 5 bases of the junction unmatched. Germline V CDR1 and CDR2: MNHNS, SASEGT. The CDR3 has 15 amino acids. CDR3 bases: TGTGCCAGCAGTGAAGCCGGGACAGAGTTCTATGGCTACACCTTC. Its protein product is CASSEAGTEFYGYTF.

This clonotype was seen more than once but under ten times. This chain uses TRBV18 with TRBJ2-3, with TRBD2 matching over 7 bases. Germline V lookup: CDR1 KGHSH, CDR2 LQKENI. The CDR3 has 14 amino acids. V shed 6 bases and J 4 bases; nucleotides not matched to a gene: 7. The CDR3 is CASSRGGSADTQYF. The CDR3 coding sequence is TGTGCCAGCTCCCGCGGGGGAAGCGCAGATACGCAGTATTTT.

At least ten counts were recorded for this clonotype. The chain has TRBV20-1 and TRBJ2-1; D not resolved. The CDR3 is 14 amino acids. Germline CDR1 DFQATT, CDR2 SNEGSKA (reference sequence). Trimming stripped 5 bases from V and 0 bases from J, with 11 bases between. CDR3 residues: CSALTSGSYNEQFF. The CDR3 DNA sequence: TGCAGTGCTCTTACCTCGGGCTCCTACAATGAGCAGTTCTTC.

This clonotype has ten or more counts. This sequence joins TRBV5-1 and TRBJ1-6; D gene ambiguous. The CDR3 runs to 16 residues. Trimming left V 0 bases short and J 0 bases short, with 7 bases between. Germline assignment: CDR1 SGHRS and CDR2 YFSETQ. The CDR3 spells CASSLAEISYNSPLHF. The CDR3 coding sequence is TGCGCCAGCAGCTTGGCAGAGATCTCCTATAATTCACCCCTCCACTTT.

The chain uses TRBV11-2 and TRBJ2-3; the D gene could be TRBD1 or TRBD2 (5 bases each). CDR3 size: 14 residues. CDR1 SGHAT and CDR2 FQNNGV come from the germline V gene. V lost 5 bases to trimming and J lost 5 bases, with 14 bases between them. Written as DNA, the CDR3 is TGTGCCAGCAGCACCCCGGGACGGAAAGATACGCAGTATTTT. It specifies CASSTPGRKDTQYF.

As concerns this clonotype: As the CDR3 is not closed by the conserved phenylalanine or tryptophan, this likely results from a read error. V is TRBV3-1 and J is TRBJ2-5; a weak D match, TRBD1 (5 bases). Germline assignment: CDR1 LGHDT and CDR2 YNNKEL (reference sequence). The CDR3 sequence is 18 residues long. In DNA form, the CDR3 reads TGTGTCAGCAGCCAAGACGGCAGGGTCCGGGTTTCGCCAGAGACCCAGTACTTA. Its protein product is CVSSQDGRVRVSPETQYL.

This clonotype has at least ten counts. The chain is built from TRBV28 and TRBJ2-3; no clear D. Germline V gene lookup returns CDR1 MDHEN and CDR2 SYDVKM. Deletions cut 2 bases from V and 5 bases from J, with 11 bases between. The CDR3 spans 14 residues. The CDR3: CASSLKGSGDTQYF. The CDR3 bases are TGTGCCAGCAGTTTAAAGGGTTCAGGAGATACGCAGTATTTT.

The table lists this clonotype with many counts. The V call is TRBV5-1, the J call TRBJ2-5; TRBD2 matches 15 bases. J was trimmed by 2 bases and V by 4 bases; bases with no gene match: 3. The CDR3 is 16 amino acids. Per the germline V gene, CDR1 is SGHRS and CDR2 is YFSETQ. The CDR3 region is CASSTGLAGGQETQYF. The CDR3 DNA reads TGCGCCAGCAGCACAGGACTAGCGGGGGGGCAAGAGACCCAGTACTTC.

This clonotype was counted ten times or more. This rearrangement joins TRBV6-5 to TRBJ2-1; D ambiguous. Trimming cost V 2 bases and J 4 bases, with 15 bases left between them. This CDR3 has 16 residues. CDR1 and CDR2 from the germline V gene are MNHEY and SVGAGI. In DNA form, the CDR3 reads TGTGCCAGCAGTTACCCTTCTGGGGTGTCGTACAATGAGCAGTTCTTC. Encoded protein: CASSYPSGVSYNEQFF.

This clonotype was found many times. The V call is TRBV20-1, the J call TRBJ2-1, with 11 bases lining up with TRBD2. V was clipped by 4 bases and J by 10 bases; unmatched bases: 9. Germline CDR1 and CDR2: DFQATT and SNEGSKA (reference sequence). The CDR3 has 14 amino acids. CDR3: CSANSGRASEEQFF. The CDR3 DNA sequence: TGCAGTGCTAATAGCGGGAGGGCCTCCGAGGAGCAGTTCTTC.

This clonotype was seen at least ten times. This sequence joins TRBV10-2 and TRBJ2-3, with D possibly matching TRBD2 (5 bases). Trimming took off 10 bases at V and 1 base at J, with 12 bases between the two ends. Germline CDR1 and CDR2: WSHSY and SAAADI. The CDR3 extends over 13 amino acids. DNA of the CDR3: TGCGCCACCCTGGACTTGCGCACAGATACGCAGTATTTT. This codes for CATLDLRTDTQYF.

There are many counts of this clonotype. The chain carries TRBV3-1 and TRBJ2-7; 11 bases agree with TRBD2. This CDR3 region has 19 residues. Germline V CDR1 and CDR2: LGHDT, YNNKEL (reference sequence). V lost 0 bases, J lost 0 bases, and 10 bases stayed unmatched. The CDR3, as DNA: TGTGCCAGCAGCCAAGAGAGGGCTATAGCGGGAGGGCCCTCCTACGAGCAGTACTTC. Translation: CASSQERAIAGGPSYEQYF.

Ten or more counts support this clonotype. The rearrangement uses TRBV12-3 or TRBV12-4 and TRBJ1-1, with D unclear. The CDR3 totals 14 residues. Trimming left V 3 bases short and J 0 bases short, with 8 bases between. In DNA, the CDR3 is TGTGCCAGCAGTTTTGGGCACATGAACACTGAAGCTTTCTTT. Residues: CASSFGHMNTEAFF.

This clonotype has just a few counts. The chain links TRBV11-3 to TRBJ1-4, with D hard to call. Germline values: CDR1 SGHNT, CDR2 YENEEA. The CDR3 consists of 15 residues. The ends were cut back, 1 base at V and 0 bases at J, with 6 bases in the middle. The DNA for the CDR3 is TGTGCCAGCAGCTTAGGTTCTGCAACTAATGAAAAACTGTTTTTT. Its protein product is CASSLGSATNEKLFF. The entire variable domain, with the rest obtained from reference TRBV11-3 and TRBJ1-4, is as follows: EAGVVQSPRYKIIEKKQPVAFWCNPISGHNTLYWYLQNLGQGPELLIRYENEEAVDDSQLPKDRFSAERLKGVDSTLKIQPAELGDSAVYLCASSLGSATNEKLFFGSGTQLSVL.

This clonotype was recorded many times. The V gene is TRBV4-2, the J gene TRBJ2-1, with 11 positions matching TRBD2. J gave up 9 bases and V 2 bases, and 9 bases lay outside the gene matches. Germline-derived CDR1 and CDR2 are LGHNA and YNFKEQ. The CDR3 totals 16 residues. The CDR3 nucleotides read TGTGCCAGCAGCCAACCTACTAGCGGGAGTGCTGTTGAGCAGTTCTTC. Protein product: CASSQPTSGSAVEQFF.

The V gene is TRBV19, the J gene TRBJ2-1, with TRBD1 matching over 7 bases. CDR1 is LNHDA and CDR2 is SQIVND in the germline V gene (reference sequence). There are 15 residues in the CDR3. Trimming removed 4 bases from V and 1 base from J; junction bases left unmatched: 4. The CDR3 region has the DNA TGTGCCAGTAGTACCCGACAGGGATCCTACAATGAGCAGTTCTTC. It specifies CASSTRQGSYNEQFF. Variable domain in full (rest from reference TRBV19 and TRBJ2-1): DGGITQSPKYLFRKEGQNVTLSCEQNLNHDAMYWYRQDPGQGLRLIYYSQIVNDFQKGDIAEGYSVSREKKESFPLTVTSAQKNPTAFYLCASSTRQGSYNEQFFGPGTRLTVL.

This clonotype came up many times. This chain uses TRBV20-1 with TRBJ2-2; 8 nucleotides line up with TRBD2. V lost 5 bases, J lost 5 bases, and 10 bases stayed unmatched. The germline gives CDR1 DFQATT, CDR2 SNEGSKA (reference sequence). CDR3 size: 15 residues. In DNA form, the CDR3 reads TGCAGTGCTCCCGGGGTAGCGGGGTTTACCGGGGAGCTGTTTTTT. Its translation is CSAPGVAGFTGELFF.

This clonotype has a count of ten or more. The rearrangement joins TRBV20-1 to TRBJ1-4; 8 bases match TRBD1. Germline-derived CDR1 and CDR2 are DFQATT and SNEGSKA (reference sequence). The CDR3 runs to 14 residues. V trimming: 1 base; J trimming: 7 bases; junction bases outside the gene matches: 5. The CDR3 sequence: CSARGQGLAEKLFF. As DNA, the CDR3 is TGCAGTGCTAGAGGACAGGGGTTGGCTGAAAAACTGTTTTTT.

This clonotype was detected many times. This CDR3 reads CSASRSRNEQFF. Here the CDR3 DNA reads TGCAGTGCTAGTAGGTCCCGCAATGAGCAGTTCTTC. This chain joins TRBV20-1 and TRBJ2-1, with D unresolved. CDR1 DFQATT and CDR2 SNEGSKA come from the germline V gene (reference sequence). The length of the CDR3 is 12 residues. V lost 3 bases and J 6 bases, leaving 9 bases between the germline ends.

This clonotype was found many times. The V gene is TRBV27, the J gene TRBJ1-2; TRBD1 aligns across 10 bases. The length of the CDR3 is 16 residues. Germline CDR1 reads MNHEY; CDR2 reads SMNVEV (reference sequence). Trimming took 2 bases from V and 8 from J; bases not matched to a gene: 11. The CDR3 protein is CASSLRSRQGAGGYTF. The CDR3 region has the DNA TGTGCCAGCAGTTTACGCTCAAGACAGGGGGCTGGGGGCTACACCTTC.

Many counts were recorded for this clonotype. A junction boundary mismatches the germline segment, possibly from a read error. J is TRBJ1-6 and V is TRBV5-1, with D tentatively TRBD1 (6 bases). CDR1 is SGHRS and CDR2 is YFSETQ in the germline V gene. This CDR3 comprises 13 residues. The CDR3 is CASRLEGDSPLHF. In DNA, the CDR3 is TGCGCCAGCAGGTTGGAGGGGGATTCACCCCTCCACTTT.

This clonotype was recorded many times. The V and J genes are TRBV2 and TRBJ2-4; 10 bases are a match to TRBD2. J was trimmed by 6 bases and V by 5 bases; bases with no gene match: 7. Germline-derived CDR1 and CDR2 are SNHLY and FYNNEI. The CDR3 is 15 residues long. CDR3 sequence (DNA): TGTGCCAGCAGTATCACTAGCGGGACTTTAAACATTCAGTACTTC. Translating it yields CASSITSGTLNIQYF.

This clonotype has just one count. The chain joins TRBV12-3 or TRBV12-4 to TRBJ2-7; TRBD2 agrees at 8 bases. The CDR3 extends over 14 amino acids. With 7 bases clipped from V and 5 bases from J, the junction kept 10 bases outside the gene matches. The CDR3 protein is CASNGRGGNNEQYF. The CDR3 coding sequence is TGTGCCAGCAATGGCCGGGGGGGCAATAACGAGCAGTACTTC.

This clonotype has a count of ten or more. This chain links TRBV5-1 with TRBJ2-7, with a tentative D call TRBD2 (6 bases). CDR1 is SGHRS, CDR2 YFSETQ, per germline. V was cut by 0 bases and J by 2 bases, with 18 bases left in between. This CDR3 has 17 residues. Here the CDR3 DNA reads TGCGCCAGCAGCTTGGGGACCCTCGGAGGGTCCCCCTACGAGCAGTACTTC. It translates to CASSLGTLGGSPYEQYF.

This clonotype was recorded at least ten times. The rearrangement links TRBV5-1 to TRBJ2-5; 10 bases map to TRBD2. The trim removed 4 bases at V and 3 bases at J, leaving 6 bases unmatched. The CDR3 extends over 15 amino acids. Germline V gene lookup returns CDR1 SGHRS and CDR2 YFSETQ. For the CDR3, the DNA is TGCGCCAGCAGCGCAACCGGGACTAGCGAAGAGACCCAGTACTTC. Its translation: CASSATGTSEETQYF.

About this clonotype itself: One junction end disagrees with the germline gene, perhaps due to a read error. The rearrangement links TRBV5-6 to TRBJ2-7; D is ambiguous. The CDR3 is 16 residues long. Per germline, CDR1 SGHDT and CDR2 YYEEEE. This CDR3 is CVSSFPTELSSYEQYF. The CDR3 region has the DNA TGTGTCAGCAGCTTCCCGACTGAATTGAGTTCCTACGAGCAGTACTTC.